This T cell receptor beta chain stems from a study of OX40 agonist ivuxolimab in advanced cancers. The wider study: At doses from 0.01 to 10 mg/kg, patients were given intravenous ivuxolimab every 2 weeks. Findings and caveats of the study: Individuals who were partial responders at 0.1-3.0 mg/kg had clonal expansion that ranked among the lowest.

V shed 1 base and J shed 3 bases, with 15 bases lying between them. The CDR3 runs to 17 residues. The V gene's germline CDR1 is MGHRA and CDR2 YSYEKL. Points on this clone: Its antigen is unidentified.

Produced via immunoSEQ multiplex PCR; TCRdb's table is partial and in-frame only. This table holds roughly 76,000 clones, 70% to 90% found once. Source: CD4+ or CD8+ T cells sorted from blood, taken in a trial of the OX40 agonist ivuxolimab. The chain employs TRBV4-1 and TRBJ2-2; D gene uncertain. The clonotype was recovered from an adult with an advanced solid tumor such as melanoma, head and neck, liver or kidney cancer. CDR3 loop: CASSQGGVGRYTGELFF. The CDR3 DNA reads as TGCGCCAGCAGCCAAGGGGGTGTGGGCAGATACACCGGGGAGCTGTTTTTT.